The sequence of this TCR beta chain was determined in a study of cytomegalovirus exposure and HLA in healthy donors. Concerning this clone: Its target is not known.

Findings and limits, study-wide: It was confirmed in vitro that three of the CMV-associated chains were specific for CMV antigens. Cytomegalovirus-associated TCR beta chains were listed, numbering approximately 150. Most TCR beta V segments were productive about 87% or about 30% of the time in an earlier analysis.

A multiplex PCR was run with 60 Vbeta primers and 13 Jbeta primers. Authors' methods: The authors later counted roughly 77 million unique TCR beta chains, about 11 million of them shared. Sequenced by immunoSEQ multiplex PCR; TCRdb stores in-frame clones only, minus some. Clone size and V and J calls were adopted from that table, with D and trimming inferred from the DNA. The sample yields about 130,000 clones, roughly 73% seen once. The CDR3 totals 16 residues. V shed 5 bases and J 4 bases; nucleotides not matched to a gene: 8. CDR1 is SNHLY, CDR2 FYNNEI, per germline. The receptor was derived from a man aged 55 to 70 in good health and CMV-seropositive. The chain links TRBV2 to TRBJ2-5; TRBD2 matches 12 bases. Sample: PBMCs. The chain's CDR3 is CASSSSRLAGVETQYF. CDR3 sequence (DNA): TGTGCCAGCAGTTCATCGCGACTAGCGGGGGTAGAGACCCAGTACTTC.